The 21 T cell receptor beta chains listed next were all sequenced from one sample in a study of CD8+CD57+ T cells in acquired aplastic anemia. CDR3 and TCR beta VDJ profiling relied on a genomic DNA template. One entry per CDR3 protein results from TCRdb running MiXCR on the reads. Among about 190,000 distinct CDR3 sequences listed, around 47% were seen once. Patients picked for sequencing had shown CD8+CD57+ cell expansion detected by flow cytometry. Input material: sorted CD4+, CD8+, or CD8+CD57+ T cells (not recorded which) from PBMCs. The receptors stem from a human donor with aplastic anemia.

This chain joins TRBV20-1 and TRBJ1-1; tentative D call: TRBD1 (6 bases). The length of the CDR3 is 13 residues. In germline, CDR1 is DFQATT, CDR2 SNEGSKA (reference sequence). Trimming took 0 bases from V and 8 from J, leaving 13 bases between them. The CDR3 spells CSAREGTRPEAFF. The CDR3, as DNA: TGCAGTGCTAGAGAGGGGACAAGGCCCGAAGCTTTCTTT.

This clonotype was counted a few times. The chain is built from TRBV29-1 and TRBJ2-5; TRBD2 might be the D (5 bases). V lost 7 bases and J lost 5, with 20 bases in between. The CDR3 length is 14 residues. Germline V gene data show CDR1 as SQVTM and CDR2 as ANQGSEA. The CDR3 bases are TGCAGCGCGGAGGCTGGACTGGAAAGGGAGACCCAGTACTTC. It specifies CSAEAGLERETQYF.

This clonotype was counted a few times. J is TRBJ1-1 and V is TRBV19; no firm D call. V shed 7 bases and J shed 1 base, with 7 bases lying between them. The CDR3 loop spans 12 amino acids. Germline-derived CDR1 and CDR2 are LNHDA and SQIVND (reference sequence). The CDR3 loop reads CASIKGNTEAFF. The DNA for the CDR3 is TGTGCCAGTATTAAGGGGAACACTGAAGCTTTCTTT.

The J gene is TRBJ2-7, the V gene TRBV2; D remains ambiguous. V was shortened by 11 bases and J by 6 bases, with 17 bases between the two germline ends. Germline V gene sequence: CDR1 SNHLY, CDR2 FYNNEI. The CDR3 length is 12 residues. The CDR3: CAAGPLLREQYF. DNA of the CDR3: TGTGCCGCAGGACCATTACTACGCGAGCAGTACTTC.

This clonotype was seen repeatedly, ten times or more. The gene calls are TRBV9 and TRBJ2-1, with 9 bases fitting TRBD1. Germline trimming cut 0 bases from V and 6 bases from J; bases unmatched to any gene: 4. Germline V gives CDR1 SGDLS, CDR2 YYNGEE. The CDR3 consists of 15 residues. The CDR3 reads CASSVGDRVTNEQFF. The CDR3 DNA follows: TGTGCCAGCAGCGTAGGGGACAGGGTTACCAATGAGCAGTTCTTC.

This clonotype was detected many times. This sequence joins TRBV5-4 and TRBJ2-7; 7 bases line up with TRBD2. CDR1 and CDR2 (germline): SGHNT, YYREEE (reference sequence). V dropped 2 bases and J dropped 6; count of bases not matched to a gene: 8. This CDR3 has 14 residues. The DNA for the CDR3 is TGTGCCAGCAGCTTATCCGGGACTAACGCCGAGCAGTACTTC. It is translated as CASSLSGTNAEQYF.

Worth noting for this clonotype: A much larger clone sits a single nucleotide away, making a read error possible. The rearrangement links TRBV12-3 or TRBV12-4 to TRBJ2-2, with D unresolved. This CDR3 contains 12 residues. CDR3 in amino acids: CTSRQNTGELFF. The CDR3 DNA sequence: TGTACCAGCAGACAAAACACCGGGGAGCTGTTTTTT.

The chain has TRBV10-3 and TRBJ2-3, with D possibly matching TRBD2 (6 bases). Trimming shortened V by 4 bases and J by 2 bases, and 19 bases separated the two germline ends. The CDR3 spans 17 residues. Germline CDR1 is ENHRY and CDR2 is SYGVKD. The CDR3 loop reads CAISVTEGLHSTDTQYF. The CDR3 region has the DNA TGTGCCATCAGTGTAACGGAGGGACTCCATTCCACAGATACGCAGTATTTT.

This clonotype was found once. A read error may explain this, as a much larger clone is one base away. The chain recombines TRBV5-4 with TRBJ1-1; 7 nucleotides align to TRBD1. Looked up from germline, CDR1 is SGHNT and CDR2 is YYREEE (reference sequence). This CDR3 region has 16 residues. CDR3 DNA sequence: TGTGCCAGCGGCTTGGAAAGTGACAGGGCGAGAGCTGAAGCTTTCTTT. Amino acid sequence: CASGLESDRARAEAFF.

This chain uses TRBV18 with TRBJ2-3; TRBD2 is a possible D gene (5 bases). Trimming removed 6 bases from V and 7 bases from J, with 20 bases in between. The CDR3 length is 15 residues. Germline values: CDR1 KGHSH, CDR2 LQKENI. The CDR3: CASSPGGWRRNTQYF. The DNA of the CDR3 is TGTGCCAGCTCCCCCGGAGGCTGGAGGAGAAATACGCAGTATTTT.

The table lists this clonotype with a few counts. The chain carries TRBV9 and TRBJ2-3; TRBD2 might be the D (5 bases). V lost 0 bases to trimming and J lost 0 bases, with 20 bases between them. This CDR3 has 19 amino acids. Germline V gene lookup returns CDR1 SGDLS and CDR2 YYNGEE. CDR3 nucleotides: TGTGCCAGCAGCGTAGAAAAGGAGCGTGGGGAGTTCAGCACAGATACGCAGTATTTT. This translates into CASSVEKERGEFSTDTQYF.

CDR3 sequence reads: CASSSPTGRQPQHF. CDR3 in DNA: TGTGCCAGCAGCTCCCCGACAGGCCGTCAGCCCCAGCATTTT. The chain combines TRBV10-3 with TRBJ1-5, with D perhaps matching TRBD1 (6 bases). The V and J ends lost 10 bases and 6 bases respectively, with 19 bases between them. Per germline, CDR1 ENHRY and CDR2 SYGVKD. This CDR3 is built from 14 residues.

This clonotype was recorded a few times. The chain couples TRBV9 to TRBJ2-2, with unresolved D. Germline assignment: CDR1 SGDLS and CDR2 YYNGEE. This CDR3 region has 16 residues. V lost 0 bases to trimming and J lost 1 base, with 10 bases between them. CDR3 in DNA: TGTGCCAGCAGCGTAGCCCAATCAGGGAACACCGGGGAGCTGTTTTTT. It translates to CASSVAQSGNTGELFF.

V is TRBV7-9 and J is TRBJ1-2; TRBD1 aligns across 12 bases. Germline CDR1 SEHNR, CDR2 FQNEAQ (reference sequence). V shed 3 bases and J 8 bases; nucleotides not matched to a gene: 7. The CDR3 consists of 15 residues. CDR3 DNA sequence: TGTGCCAGCAGCTTCGCGGGACAGGGGGCTCAAGGCTACACCTTC. It encodes CASSFAGQGAQGYTF.

This chain connects TRBV7-2 to TRBJ2-7, with D maybe TRBD1 (5 bases). The CDR3 is made up of 15 amino acids. Deletions cut 4 bases from V and 0 bases from J, with 13 bases between. Germline V gene sequence: CDR1 SGHTA, CDR2 FQGNSA. CDR3 bases: TGTGCCAGCAGCTCCTTGACAGATGCCTCCTACGAGCAGTACTTC. The encoded protein is CASSSLTDASYEQYF.

This sequence joins TRBV7-2 and TRBJ2-5; D not certain. Trimming pared 3 bases from V and 4 bases from J, leaving 9 bases between. The germline V gene encodes CDR1 SGHTA and CDR2 FQGNSA. This CDR3 is 13 amino acids long. The CDR3 region has the DNA TGTGCCAGCAGCTTCAGACGTTCAGAGACCCAGTACTTC. This translates into CASSFRRSETQYF. Filled out from reference TRBV7-2 and TRBJ2-5, the complete variable domain reads GAGVSQSPSNKVTEKGKDVELRCDPISGHTALYWYRQSLGQGLEFLIYFQGNSAPDKSGLPSDRFSAERTGGSVSTLTIQRTQQEDSAVYLCASSFRRSETQYFGPGTRLLVL.

This clonotype was seen only a few times. The chain couples TRBV27 to TRBJ1-2, with D tentatively TRBD1 (6 bases). Germline assignment: CDR1 MNHEY and CDR2 SMNVEV (reference sequence). This CDR3 comprises 15 residues. Trimming cost V 2 bases and J 7 bases, with 17 bases left between them. DNA for the CDR3: TGTGCCAGCAGTTTAAGGGGGGTTATAGGCTCTGGCTACACCTTC. Translating gives CASSLRGVIGSGYTF.

This chain uses TRBV24-1 with TRBJ2-5; 7 bases align to TRBD1. From germline, CDR1 is KGHDR and CDR2 SFDVKD. Losses at the gene ends were 0 bases for V and 2 bases for J; bases not matched to a gene: 2. The CDR3 has 15 amino acids. For the CDR3, the DNA is TGTGCCACCAGTGATTTGCAACAGGGGCAAGAGACCCAGTACTTC. It codes for CATSDLQQGQETQYF.

This clonotype was seen only a few times. Just one base apart from a much larger clone, this may be a read error. The chain employs TRBV9 and TRBJ1-2; unclear D gene. The CDR3 sequence is 13 residues long. CDR1 and CDR2 (germline): SGDLS, YYNGEE. For the CDR3, the DNA is TGTGGCAGCAGCGTAGTTCCAGATTATGGCTACACCTTC. This encodes CGSSVVPDYGYTF.

The chain couples TRBV10-3 to TRBJ1-2; 11 nucleotides agree with TRBD1. The CDR3 runs 13 residues. The germline CDR1 and CDR2 sequences are ENHRY and SYGVKD. V lost 7 bases to trimming and J lost 6 bases; unmatched junction nucleotides: 4. The DNA for the CDR3 is TGTGCCATCAACTGGGGACAGGGGGATGGCTACACCTTC. Protein product: CAINWGQGDGYTF.

At least ten counts were recorded for this clonotype. The chain has TRBV25-1 and TRBJ2-5, with D maybe TRBD2 (5 bases). Germline V gives CDR1 MGHDK, CDR2 SYGVNS. This CDR3 is 15 amino acids long. V lost 8 bases to trimming and J lost 1 base, with 17 bases between them. CDR3 amino acids: CASQLGEGRQETQYF. The CDR3 DNA follows: TGTGCCAGCCAACTCGGGGAAGGACGCCAAGAGACCCAGTACTTC.